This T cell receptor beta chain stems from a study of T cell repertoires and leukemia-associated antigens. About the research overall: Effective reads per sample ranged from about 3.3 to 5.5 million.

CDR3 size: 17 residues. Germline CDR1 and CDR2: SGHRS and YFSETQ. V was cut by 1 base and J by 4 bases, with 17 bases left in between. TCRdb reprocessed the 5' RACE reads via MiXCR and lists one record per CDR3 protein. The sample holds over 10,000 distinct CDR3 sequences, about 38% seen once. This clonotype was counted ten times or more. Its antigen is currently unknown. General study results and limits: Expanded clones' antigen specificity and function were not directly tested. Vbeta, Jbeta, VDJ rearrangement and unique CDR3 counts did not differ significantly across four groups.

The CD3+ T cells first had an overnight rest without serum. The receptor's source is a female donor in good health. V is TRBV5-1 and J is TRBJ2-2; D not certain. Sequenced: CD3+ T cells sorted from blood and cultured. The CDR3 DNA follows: TGCGCCAGCAGCTTGTCGGTTCGGCAGTCGCGCACCGGGGAGCTGTTTTTT. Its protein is CASSLSVRQSRTGELFF.